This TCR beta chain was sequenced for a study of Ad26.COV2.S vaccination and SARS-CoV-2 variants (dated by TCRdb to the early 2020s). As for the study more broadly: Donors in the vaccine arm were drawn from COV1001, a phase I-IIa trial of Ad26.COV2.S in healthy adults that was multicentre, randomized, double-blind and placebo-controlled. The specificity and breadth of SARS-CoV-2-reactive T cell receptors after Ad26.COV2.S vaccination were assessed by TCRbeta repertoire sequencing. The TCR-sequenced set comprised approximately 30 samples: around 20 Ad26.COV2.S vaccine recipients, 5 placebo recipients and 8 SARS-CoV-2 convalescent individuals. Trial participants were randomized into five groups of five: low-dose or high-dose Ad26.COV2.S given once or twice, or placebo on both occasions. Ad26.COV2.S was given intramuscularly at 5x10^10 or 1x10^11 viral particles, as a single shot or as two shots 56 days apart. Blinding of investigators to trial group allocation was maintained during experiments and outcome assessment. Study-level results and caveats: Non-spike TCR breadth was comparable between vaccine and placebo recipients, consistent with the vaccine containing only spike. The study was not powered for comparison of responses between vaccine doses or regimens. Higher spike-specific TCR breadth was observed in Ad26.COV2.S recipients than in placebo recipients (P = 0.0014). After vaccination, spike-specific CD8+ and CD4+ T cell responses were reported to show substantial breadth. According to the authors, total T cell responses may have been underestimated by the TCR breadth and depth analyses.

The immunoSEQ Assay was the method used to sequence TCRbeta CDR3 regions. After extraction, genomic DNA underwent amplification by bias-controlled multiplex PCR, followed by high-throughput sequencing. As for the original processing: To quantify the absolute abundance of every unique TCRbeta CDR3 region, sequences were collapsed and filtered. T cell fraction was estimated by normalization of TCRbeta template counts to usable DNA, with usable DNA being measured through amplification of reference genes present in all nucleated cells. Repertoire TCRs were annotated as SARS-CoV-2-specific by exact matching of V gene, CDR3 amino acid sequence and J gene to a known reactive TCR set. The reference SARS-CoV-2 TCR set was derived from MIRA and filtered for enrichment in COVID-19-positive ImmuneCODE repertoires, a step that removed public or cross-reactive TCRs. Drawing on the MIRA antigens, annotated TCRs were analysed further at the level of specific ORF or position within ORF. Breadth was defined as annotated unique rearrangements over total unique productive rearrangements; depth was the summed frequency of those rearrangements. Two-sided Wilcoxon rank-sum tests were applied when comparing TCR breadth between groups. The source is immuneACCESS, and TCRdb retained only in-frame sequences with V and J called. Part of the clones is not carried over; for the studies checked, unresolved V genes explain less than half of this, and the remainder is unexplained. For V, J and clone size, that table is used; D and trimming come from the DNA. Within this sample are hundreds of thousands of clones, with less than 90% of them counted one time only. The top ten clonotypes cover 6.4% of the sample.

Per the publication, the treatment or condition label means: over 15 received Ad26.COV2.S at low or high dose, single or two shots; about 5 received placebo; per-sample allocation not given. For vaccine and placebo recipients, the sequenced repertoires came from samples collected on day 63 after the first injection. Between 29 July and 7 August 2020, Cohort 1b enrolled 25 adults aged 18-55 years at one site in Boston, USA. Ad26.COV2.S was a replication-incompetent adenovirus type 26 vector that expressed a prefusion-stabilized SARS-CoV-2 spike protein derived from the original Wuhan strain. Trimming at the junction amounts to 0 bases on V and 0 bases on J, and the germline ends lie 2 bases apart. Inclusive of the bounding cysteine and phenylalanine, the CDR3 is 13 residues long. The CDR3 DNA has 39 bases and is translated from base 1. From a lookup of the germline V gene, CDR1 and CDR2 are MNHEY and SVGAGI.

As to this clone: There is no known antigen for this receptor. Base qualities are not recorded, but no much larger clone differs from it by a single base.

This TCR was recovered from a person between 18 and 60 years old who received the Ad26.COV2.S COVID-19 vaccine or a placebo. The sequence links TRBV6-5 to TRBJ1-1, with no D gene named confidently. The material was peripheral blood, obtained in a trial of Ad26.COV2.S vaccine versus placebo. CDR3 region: CASSYSMNTEAFF. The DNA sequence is TGTGCCAGCAGTTACTCGATGAACACTGAAGCTTTCTTT.